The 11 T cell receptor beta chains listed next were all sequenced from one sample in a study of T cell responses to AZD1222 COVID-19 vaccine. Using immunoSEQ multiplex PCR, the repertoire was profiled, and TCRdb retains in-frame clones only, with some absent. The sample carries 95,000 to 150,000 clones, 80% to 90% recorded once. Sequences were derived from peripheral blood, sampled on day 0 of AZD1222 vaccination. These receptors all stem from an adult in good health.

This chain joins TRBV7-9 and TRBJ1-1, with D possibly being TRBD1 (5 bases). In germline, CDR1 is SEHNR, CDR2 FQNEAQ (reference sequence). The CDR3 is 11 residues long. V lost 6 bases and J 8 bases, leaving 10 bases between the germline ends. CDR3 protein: CASRGVGEAFF. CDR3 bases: TGTGCCAGCAGGGGGGTAGGGGAAGCTTTCTTT.

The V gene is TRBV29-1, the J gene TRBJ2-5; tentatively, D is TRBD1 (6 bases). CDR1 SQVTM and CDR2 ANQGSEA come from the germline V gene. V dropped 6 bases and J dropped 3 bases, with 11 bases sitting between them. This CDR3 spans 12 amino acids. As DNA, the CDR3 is TGCAGCGTGGCTCCAGGGGAAGAGACCCAGTACTTC. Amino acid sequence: CSVAPGEETQYF.

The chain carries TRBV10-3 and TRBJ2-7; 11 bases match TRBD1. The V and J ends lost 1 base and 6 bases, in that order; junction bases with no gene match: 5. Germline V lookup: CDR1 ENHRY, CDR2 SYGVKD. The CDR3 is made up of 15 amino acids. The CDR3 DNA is TGTGCCATCAGTGAGTACGGACAGGGGGCGAGCGAGCAGTACTTC. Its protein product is CAISEYGQGASEQYF.

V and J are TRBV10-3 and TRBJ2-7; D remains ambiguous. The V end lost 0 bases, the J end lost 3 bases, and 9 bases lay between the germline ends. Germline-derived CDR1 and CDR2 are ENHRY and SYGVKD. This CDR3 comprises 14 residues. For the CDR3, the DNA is TGTGCCATCAGTGAGTCGAGGCAGTTCTACGAGCAGTACTTC. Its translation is CAISESRQFYEQYF.

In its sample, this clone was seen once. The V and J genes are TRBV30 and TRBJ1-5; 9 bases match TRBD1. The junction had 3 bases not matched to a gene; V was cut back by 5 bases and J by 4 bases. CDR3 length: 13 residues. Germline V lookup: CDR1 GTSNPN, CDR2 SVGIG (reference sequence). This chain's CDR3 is CAWGGQGNQPQHF. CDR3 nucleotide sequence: TGTGCCTGGGGGGGACAGGGAAATCAGCCCCAGCATTTT.

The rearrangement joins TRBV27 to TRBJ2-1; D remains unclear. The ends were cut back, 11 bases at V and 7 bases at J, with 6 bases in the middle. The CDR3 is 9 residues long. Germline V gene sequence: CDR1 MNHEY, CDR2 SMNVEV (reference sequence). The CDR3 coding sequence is TGTGCCGGCCCAAATGAGCAGTTCTTC. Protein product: CAGPNEQFF.

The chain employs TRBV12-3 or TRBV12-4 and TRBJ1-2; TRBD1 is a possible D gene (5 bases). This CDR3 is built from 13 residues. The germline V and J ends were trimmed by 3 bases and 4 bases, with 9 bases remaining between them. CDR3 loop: CASSFRGGYGYTF. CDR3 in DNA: TGTGCCAGCAGTTTTCGGGGCGGCTATGGCTACACCTTC.

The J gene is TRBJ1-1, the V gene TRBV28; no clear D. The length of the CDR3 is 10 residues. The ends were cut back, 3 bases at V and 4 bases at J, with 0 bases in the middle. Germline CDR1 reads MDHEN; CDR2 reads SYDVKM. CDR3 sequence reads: CASSFTEAFF. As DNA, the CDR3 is TGTGCCAGCAGTTTCACTGAAGCTTTCTTT.

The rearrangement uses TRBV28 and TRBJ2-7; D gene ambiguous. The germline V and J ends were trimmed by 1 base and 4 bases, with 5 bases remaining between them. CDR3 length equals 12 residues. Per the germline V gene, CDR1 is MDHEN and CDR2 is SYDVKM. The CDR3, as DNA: TGTGCCAGCAGTTTATTCCTATACGAGCAGTACTTC. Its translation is CASSLFLYEQYF.

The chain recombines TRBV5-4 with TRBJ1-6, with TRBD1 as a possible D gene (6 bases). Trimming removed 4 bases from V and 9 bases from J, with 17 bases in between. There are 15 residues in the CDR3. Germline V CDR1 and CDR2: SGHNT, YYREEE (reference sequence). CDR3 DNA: TGTGCCAGCAGCCCCGGGGGGGCGGAGGTTTCACCCCTCCACTTT. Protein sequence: CASSPGGAEVSPLHF.

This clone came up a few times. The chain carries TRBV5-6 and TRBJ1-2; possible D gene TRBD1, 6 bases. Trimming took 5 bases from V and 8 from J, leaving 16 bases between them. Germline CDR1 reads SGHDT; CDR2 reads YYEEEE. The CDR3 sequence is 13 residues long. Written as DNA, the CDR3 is TGTGCCAGCAGTTACAGGGTTATGCGAGGCTACACCTTC. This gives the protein CASSYRVMRGYTF.